The clone carrying this TCR beta chain was observed a handful of times. Measured with immunoSEQ multiplex PCR; TCRdb has only the in-frame clones, and not every one. The sample has over 250,000 clones; roughly 90% are singletons. Looked up from germline, CDR1 is SGHNT and CDR2 is YYREEE (reference sequence). The V end was cut by 4 bases, the J end by 6 bases, with 20 bases between. The CDR3 loop spans 15 amino acids. The entry originates in a study of blood T cell repertoires in COVID-19. Sequenced input: peripheral blood. The sequence was collected from a woman in her seventies with COVID-19, enrolled during active disease. V is TRBV5-4 and J is TRBJ2-7; possibly TRBD2 for D (5 bases). The CDR3 DNA is TGTGCCAGCAGCACAGAACTCGGCCCCGCGGGCGAGCAGTACTTC. This encodes CASSTELGPAGEQYF.